The clone carrying this TCR beta chain was picked up one time. The target antigen is unknown. The sample belongs to a study of neoadjuvant anti-PD-1 for oral cavity cancer. In the study overall: Patients without progression got a fourth dose around day 43.

These oral cavity squamous cell carcinomas were HPV-negative and locally advanced. Most PBMC samples had around 0.5 ug input DNA in six replicates. Assay used: immunoSEQ multiplex PCR; TCRdb lists only in-frame clones, some missing. Altogether 55,000 to 75,000 clones are present, 65% to 80% being singletons, with the ten largest covering 2% to 3%. Overall study findings and caveats: Higher pretreatment blood Treg/Th17 ratios correlated with higher pretreatment blood and lower post-treatment tumor TCRbeta clonality.

Germline CDR1 reads MNHEY; CDR2 reads SVGAGI. J was trimmed by 3 bases and V by 6 bases; bases with no gene match: 6. This CDR3 contains 15 residues. The input for sequencing was PBMCs, taken before nivolumab (anti-PD-1) treatment. The rearrangement joins TRBV6-5 to TRBJ2-2; 8 bases agree with TRBD2. The TCR comes from a person between 35 and 79 years old with oral cavity squamous cell carcinoma. In nucleotides, the CDR3 is TGTGCCAGCAGCCCGGGGGGGGTATACACCGGGGAGCTGTTTTTT. Its protein is CASSPGGVYTGELFF.